This entry describes one T cell receptor beta chain. Antigen specificity is unknown. The sample comes from a study of cytomegalovirus exposure and HLA in healthy donors. The wider study: Within the Caucasian-associated ancestry cluster were around 81% of the approximately 400 genotyped donors.

Study findings and constraints: For TCR beta chains, V- and J-gene trimming was later linked to a missense DCLRE1C variant. A highly shared variant cluster was judged a likely technical artifact.

This CDR3 spans 14 amino acids. The germline V gene encodes CDR1 SGHDN and CDR2 FVKESK. V lost 8 bases, J lost 1 base, and 7 bases stayed unmatched. PCR involved 60 Vbeta and 13 Jbeta primers. Some clones are missing from TCRdb's copy, which holds only in-frame ones; the method was immunoSEQ multiplex PCR. Of about 120,000 clones listed, about 80% are singletons. The donors gave bone marrow, and they were healthy. This clonotype was obtained from a human donor in good health. The rearrangement links TRBV14 to TRBJ1-2, with TRBD1 identical over 7 bases. Material for sequencing was PBMCs. The CDR3 loop reads CASATGAFNYGYTF. The CDR3 DNA follows: TGTGCCAGCGCTACAGGGGCCTTTAACTATGGCTACACCTTC.